Reported below is one TCR beta chain. The data were taken from a study of blood T cell repertoires in COVID-19. Turning to the study itself: T cells, B-cell-depleted T cells, or PBMCs supplied cDNA or gDNA.

Patients at the Seattle site were enrolled during active infection and followed longitudinally. The data were produced by immunoSEQ multiplex PCR, yet TCRdb's version contains in-frame clones alone and is incomplete. This table holds approximately 320,000 clones, around nine tenths found once. The sequenced sample was peripheral blood. This TCR derives from a woman aged 30 to 39 with COVID-19, enrolled during active disease.

The CDR3 sequence: CASSEDSFEQYF. For the CDR3, the DNA is TGTGCCAGCAGTGAAGACTCGTTCGAGCAGTACTTC. The chain combines TRBV6-1 with TRBJ2-7; unclear D gene. CDR1 is MNHNS, CDR2 SASEGT, per germline. Trimming removed 1 base at V and 6 bases at J, with 7 bases between. This CDR3 has 12 amino acids.